The entry below gives a single T cell receptor (beta chain) sequence along with its context. What it recognizes is unknown. This entry is derived from a study of shared clonotypes between healthy human individuals. The study, taken as a whole, reports: The study found lower generation probabilities in non-shared clonotypes than in those shared by all four donors. Naive subsets generally had larger estimated richness than memory subsets.

There were no recent acute infections or vaccinations among the donors, who were healthy HIV-negative adults. Original handling: ImmunoSEQ only sent back junction sequences with no quality scores, so filtering was done differently. Assay used: immunoSEQ multiplex PCR; TCRdb lists only in-frame clones, some missing. V and J calls and clone size are copied from that table; D and trimming were computed from the DNA. The sample lists about 1 million clones, more than 60% seen once, with around 1.5% in the top ten. Germline-derived CDR1 and CDR2 are MGHDK and SYGVNS. This CDR3 has 12 amino acids. Between the trimmed V and J ends, which lost 4 bases and 0 bases, there was a span of 2 bases.

The V gene is TRBV25-1, the J gene TRBJ2-3; no definite D call. The source is a man aged 18 to 30 in good health. Sequenced input: memory CD4+ T cells sorted from blood. Subset meaning: CD45RA-negative fraction. The CDR3 coding sequence is TGTGCCAGCAGTGTTAGCACAGATACGCAGTATTTT. This gives the protein CASSVSTDTQYF.